The next 5 T cell receptor beta chains were all read from a single sample in a study of cytomegalovirus exposure and HLA in healthy donors. Primers: 60 Vbeta forward and 13 Jbeta reverse. Repertoires were generated with immunoSEQ multiplex PCR, while TCRdb's copy carries only in-frame clones and drops some. This sample yields 150,000 or so clones, of which approximately 85% are seen a single time; 9.3% belongs to the top ten. The material sequenced was PBMCs. The receptors derive from a man aged 18 to 30 in good health and CMV-seropositive.

V usage is TRBV2 and J usage is TRBJ2-3; no firm D call. Germline lookup yields CDR1 SNHLY and CDR2 FYNNEI. The CDR3 contains 14 residues. Trimming pared 2 bases from V and 1 base from J, leaving 7 bases between. As DNA, the CDR3 is TGTGCCAGCAGTGAAATACGGGGCACAGATACGCAGTATTTT. Its translation: CASSEIRGTDTQYF.

The chain combines TRBV6-5 with TRBJ2-1; 8 nucleotides align to TRBD1. V was clipped by 8 bases and J by 0 bases; unmatched bases: 6. The CDR3 is made up of 15 amino acids. From germline, CDR1 is MNHEY and CDR2 SVGAGI. The CDR3 spells CASASRGPSYNEQFF. The DNA for the CDR3 is TGTGCCAGCGCCAGCAGGGGGCCCTCCTACAATGAGCAGTTCTTC.

The chain recombines TRBV6-1 with TRBJ2-7; D is perhaps TRBD1 (6 bases). Trimming shortened V by 2 bases and J by 1 base, and 9 bases separated the two germline ends. The CDR3 has 14 amino acids. Germline V gives CDR1 MNHNS, CDR2 SASEGT. CDR3 in amino acids: CASSETGMSYEQYF. The CDR3 region has the DNA TGTGCCAGCAGTGAAACAGGGATGTCCTACGAGCAGTACTTC.

V gene TRBV11-2 combines with J gene TRBJ1-1; TRBD1 might be the D (5 bases). Germline V CDR1 and CDR2: SGHAT, FQNNGV. V was cut by 5 bases and J by 2 bases, with 12 bases left in between. There are 14 residues in the CDR3. The CDR3 bases are TGTGCCAGCAGCGGGGGGAGGGTAAACACTGAAGCTTTCTTT. It encodes CASSGGRVNTEAFF.

This clone was detected only a few times. In DNA, the CDR3 is TGCGCCAGCAGCCCAGAACGGGGGGCGCGGAATTCACCCCTCCACTTT. Translation gives CASSPERGARNSPLHF. V gene TRBV4-1 combines with J gene TRBJ1-6; D perhaps matches TRBD1 (6 bases). This CDR3 has 16 residues. The ends were cut back, 4 bases at V and 7 bases at J, with 17 bases in the middle. The germline V gene has CDR1 MGHRA and CDR2 YSYEKL.